This T cell receptor (beta chain) came from a study of OX40 agonist ivuxolimab in advanced cancers. Germline values: CDR1 LNHNV, CDR2 YYDKDF (reference sequence). This CDR3 region has 17 residues. Trimming left V 0 bases short and J 0 bases short, with 11 bases between. Method: immunoSEQ multiplex PCR; TCRdb's copy keeps in-frame clones and lacks some. The table has around 80,000 clones, more than 80% seen once. Blood was sampled at baseline, cycle 4 day 1, and cycle 7 day 1. Whole-study results and caveats: Specificity for antigen went undetermined in the expanded peripheral T cells. In the 0.1 to 3.0 mg/kg range, CD4+ and CD8+ blood T cells had expanded clonally by week 6.

For this clone: Its antigen is unidentified.

The source is an adult with an advanced solid tumor such as melanoma, head and neck, liver or kidney cancer. Source: CD4+ or CD8+ T cells sorted from blood, taken in a trial of the OX40 agonist ivuxolimab. The chain couples TRBV15 to TRBJ1-4; D remains ambiguous. The CDR3 here is CATSRERATTTNEKLFF. The CDR3 nucleotides read TGTGCCACCAGCAGAGAGAGGGCCACCACAACTAATGAAAAACTGTTTTTT.